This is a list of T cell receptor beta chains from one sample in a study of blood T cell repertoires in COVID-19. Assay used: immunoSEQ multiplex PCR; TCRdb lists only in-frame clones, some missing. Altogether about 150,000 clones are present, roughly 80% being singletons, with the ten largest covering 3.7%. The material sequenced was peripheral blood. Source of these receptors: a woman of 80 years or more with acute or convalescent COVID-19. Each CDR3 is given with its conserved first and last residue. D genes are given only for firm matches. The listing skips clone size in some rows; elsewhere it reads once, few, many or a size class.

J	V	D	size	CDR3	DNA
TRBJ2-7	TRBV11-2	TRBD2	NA	CASSLSGTDSYEQYF	TGTGCCAGCAGCTTGAGCGGGACGGACTCCTACGAGCAGTACTTC
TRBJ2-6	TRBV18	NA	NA	CASSPDNYSGANVLTF	TGTGCCAGCTCACCCGACAATTACTCTGGGGCCAACGTCCTGACTTTC
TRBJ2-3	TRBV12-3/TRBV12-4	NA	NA	CASSAYVDTQYF	TGTGCCAGCAGCGCCTACGTGGATACGCAGTATTTT
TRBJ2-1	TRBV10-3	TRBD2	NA	CAISGRGGTSGSGEQFF	TGTGCCATCAGTGGGAGAGGAGGGACTAGCGGGAGCGGTGAGCAGTTCTTC
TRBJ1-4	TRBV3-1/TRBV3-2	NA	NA	CASSLAPGGPLGEKLFF	TGTGCCAGCAGCTTAGCCCCAGGCGGGCCATTGGGTGAAAAACTGTTTTTT
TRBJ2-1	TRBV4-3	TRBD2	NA	CASSQDSSGGAGEQFF	TGCGCCAGCAGCCAAGATTCAAGCGGGGGGGCCGGGGAGCAGTTCTTC
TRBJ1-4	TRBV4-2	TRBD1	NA	CATGQGLHEKLFF	TGTGCCACAGGACAGGGGCTACATGAAAAACTGTTTTTT
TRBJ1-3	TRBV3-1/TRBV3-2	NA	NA	CASSTEGRVGNTIYF	TGTGCCAGCAGCACGGAAGGGAGAGTCGGAAACACCATATATTTT
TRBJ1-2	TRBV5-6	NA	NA	CASSLGRQAIYGYTF	TGTGCCAGCAGCTTGGGCCGACAGGCGATCTATGGCTACACCTTC
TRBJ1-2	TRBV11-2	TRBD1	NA	CASSHIPGQGEYGYTF	TGTGCCAGCAGTCATATCCCGGGACAGGGGGAATATGGCTACACCTTC
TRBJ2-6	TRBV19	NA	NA	CASSIHGLTDGANVLTF	TGTGCCAGTAGTATCCACGGGTTAACCGATGGGGCCAACGTCCTGACTTTC
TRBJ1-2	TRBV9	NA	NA	CASSVTPRDGYTF	TGTGCCAGCAGCGTCACACCGAGGGATGGCTACACCTTC
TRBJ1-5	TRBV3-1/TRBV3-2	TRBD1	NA	CASSPDRASNQPQHF	TGTGCCAGCAGCCCAGACAGGGCAAGCAATCAGCCCCAGCATTTT
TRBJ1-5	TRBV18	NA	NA	CASSPPGSQSNQPQHF	TGTGCCAGCTCACCACCGGGGAGCCAAAGCAATCAGCCCCAGCATTTT
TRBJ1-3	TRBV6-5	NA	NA	CASRTERVGNTIYF	TGTGCCAGCCGAACGGAGAGGGTCGGAAACACCATATATTTT
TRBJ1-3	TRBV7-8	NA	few	CASSLAIATGNTIYF	TGTGCCAGCAGCTTAGCGATAGCAACTGGAAACACCATATATTTT
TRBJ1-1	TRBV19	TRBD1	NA	CASSLKTGKGPNTEAFF	TGTGCCAGTAGTTTAAAGACAGGGAAGGGACCGAACACTGAAGCTTTCTTT
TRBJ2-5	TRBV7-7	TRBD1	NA	CASSLGTGGGETQYF	TGTGCCAGCAGCCTCGGGACAGGGGGTGGGGAGACCCAGTACTTC
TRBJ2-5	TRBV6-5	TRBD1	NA	CASSSTGVQTQYF	TGTGCCAGCAGTTCAACAGGGGTACAGACCCAGTACTTC
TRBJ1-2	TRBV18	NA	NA	CASSRDRSFYGYTF	TGTGCCAGCTCAAGAGACAGGAGCTTCTATGGCTACACCTTC